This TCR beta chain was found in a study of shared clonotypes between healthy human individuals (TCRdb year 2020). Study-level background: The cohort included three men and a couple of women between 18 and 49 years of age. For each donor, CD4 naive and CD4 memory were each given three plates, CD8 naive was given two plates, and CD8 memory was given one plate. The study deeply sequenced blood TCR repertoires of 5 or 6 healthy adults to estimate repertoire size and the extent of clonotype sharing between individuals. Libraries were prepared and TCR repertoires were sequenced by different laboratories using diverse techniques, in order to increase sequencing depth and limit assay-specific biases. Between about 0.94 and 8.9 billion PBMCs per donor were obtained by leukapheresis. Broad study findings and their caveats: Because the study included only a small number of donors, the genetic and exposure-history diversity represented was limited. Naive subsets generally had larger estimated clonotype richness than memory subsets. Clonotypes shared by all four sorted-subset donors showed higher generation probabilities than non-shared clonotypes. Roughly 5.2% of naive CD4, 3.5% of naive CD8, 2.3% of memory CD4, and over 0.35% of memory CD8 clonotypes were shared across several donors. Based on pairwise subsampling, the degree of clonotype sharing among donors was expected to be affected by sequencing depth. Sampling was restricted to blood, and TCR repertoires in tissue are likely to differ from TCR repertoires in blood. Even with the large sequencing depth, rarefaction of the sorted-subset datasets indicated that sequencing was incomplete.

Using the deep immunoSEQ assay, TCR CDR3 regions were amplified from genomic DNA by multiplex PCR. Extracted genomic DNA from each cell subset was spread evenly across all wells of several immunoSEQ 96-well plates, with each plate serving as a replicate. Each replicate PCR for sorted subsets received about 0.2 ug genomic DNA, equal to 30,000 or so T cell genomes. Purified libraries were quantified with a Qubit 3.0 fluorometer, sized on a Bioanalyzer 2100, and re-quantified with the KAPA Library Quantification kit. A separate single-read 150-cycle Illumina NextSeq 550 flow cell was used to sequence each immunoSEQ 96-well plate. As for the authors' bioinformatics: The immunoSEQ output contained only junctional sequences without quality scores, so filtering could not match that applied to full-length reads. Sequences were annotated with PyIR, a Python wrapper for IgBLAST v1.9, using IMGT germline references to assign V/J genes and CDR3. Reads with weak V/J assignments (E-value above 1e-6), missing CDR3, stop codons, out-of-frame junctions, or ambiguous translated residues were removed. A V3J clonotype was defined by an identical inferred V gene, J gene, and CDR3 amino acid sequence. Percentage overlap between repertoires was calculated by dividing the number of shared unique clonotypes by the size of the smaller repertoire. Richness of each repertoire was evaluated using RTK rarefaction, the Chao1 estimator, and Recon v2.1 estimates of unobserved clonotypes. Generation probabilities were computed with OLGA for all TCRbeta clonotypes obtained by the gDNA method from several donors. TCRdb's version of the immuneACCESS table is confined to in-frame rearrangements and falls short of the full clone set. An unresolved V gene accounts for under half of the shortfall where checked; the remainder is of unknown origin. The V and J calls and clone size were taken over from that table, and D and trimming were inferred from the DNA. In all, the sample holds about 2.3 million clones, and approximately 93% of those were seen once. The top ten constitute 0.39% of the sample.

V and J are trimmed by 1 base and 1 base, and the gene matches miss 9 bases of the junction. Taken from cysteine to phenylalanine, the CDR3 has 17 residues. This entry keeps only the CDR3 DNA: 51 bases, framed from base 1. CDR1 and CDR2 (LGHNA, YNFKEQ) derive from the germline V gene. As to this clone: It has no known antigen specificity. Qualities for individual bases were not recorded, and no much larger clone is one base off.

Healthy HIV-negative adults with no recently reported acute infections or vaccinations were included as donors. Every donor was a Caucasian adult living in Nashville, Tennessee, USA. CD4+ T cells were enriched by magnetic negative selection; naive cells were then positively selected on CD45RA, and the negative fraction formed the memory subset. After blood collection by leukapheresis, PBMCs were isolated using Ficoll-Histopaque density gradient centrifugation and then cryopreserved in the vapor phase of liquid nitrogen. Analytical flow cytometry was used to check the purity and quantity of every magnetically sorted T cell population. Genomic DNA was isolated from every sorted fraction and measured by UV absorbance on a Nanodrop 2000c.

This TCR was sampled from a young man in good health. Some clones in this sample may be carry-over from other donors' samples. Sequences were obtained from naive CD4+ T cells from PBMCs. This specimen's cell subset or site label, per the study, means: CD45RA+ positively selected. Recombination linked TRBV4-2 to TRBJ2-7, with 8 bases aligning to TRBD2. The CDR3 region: CASSQVLAGLGSYEQYF. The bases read TGTGCCAGCAGCCAAGTGCTTGCGGGACTAGGTTCCTACGAGCAGTACTTC.